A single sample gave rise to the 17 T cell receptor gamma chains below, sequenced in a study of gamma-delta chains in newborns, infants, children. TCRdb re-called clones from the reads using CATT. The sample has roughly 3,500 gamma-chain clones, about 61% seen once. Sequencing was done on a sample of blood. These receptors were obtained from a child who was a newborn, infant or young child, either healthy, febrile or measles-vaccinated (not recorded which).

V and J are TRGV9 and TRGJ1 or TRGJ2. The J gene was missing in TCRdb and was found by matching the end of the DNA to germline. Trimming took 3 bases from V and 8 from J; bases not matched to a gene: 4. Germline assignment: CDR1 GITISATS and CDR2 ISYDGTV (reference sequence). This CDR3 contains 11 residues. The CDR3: CALWEIDKKLF. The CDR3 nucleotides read TGTGCCTTGTGGGAGATCGATAAGAAACTCTTT.

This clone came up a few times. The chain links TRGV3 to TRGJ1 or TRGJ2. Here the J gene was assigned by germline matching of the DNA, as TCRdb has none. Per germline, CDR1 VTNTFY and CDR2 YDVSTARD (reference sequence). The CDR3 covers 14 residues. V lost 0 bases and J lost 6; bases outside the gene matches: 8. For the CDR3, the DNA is TGTGCCACCTGGGACAGGCTCGATAGTTATAAGAAACTCTTT. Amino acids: CATWDRLDSYKKLF.

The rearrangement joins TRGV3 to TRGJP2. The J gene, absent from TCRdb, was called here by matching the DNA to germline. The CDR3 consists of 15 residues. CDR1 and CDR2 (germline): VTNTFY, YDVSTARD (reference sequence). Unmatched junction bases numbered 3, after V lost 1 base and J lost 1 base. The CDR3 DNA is TGTGCCACCTGGGACAGTTCTAGTAGTGATTGGATCAAGACGTTT. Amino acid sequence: CATWDSSSSDWIKTF.

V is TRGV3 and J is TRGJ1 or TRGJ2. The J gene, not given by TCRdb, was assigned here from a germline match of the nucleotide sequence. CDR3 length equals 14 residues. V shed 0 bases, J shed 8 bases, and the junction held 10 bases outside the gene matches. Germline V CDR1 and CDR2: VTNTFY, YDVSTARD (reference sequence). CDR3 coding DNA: TGTGCCACCTGGGACAGGCCGGTTGCTGATAAGAAACTCTTT. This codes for CATWDRPVADKKLF.

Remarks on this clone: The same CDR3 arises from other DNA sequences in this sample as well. The CDR3 loop reads CALWEVTELGKKIKVF. CDR3 DNA sequence: TGTGCCTTGTGGGAGGTAACAGAGTTGGGCAAAAAAATCAAGGTATTT. This sequence joins TRGV9 and TRGJP. The J gene, not given by TCRdb, was assigned here from a germline match of the nucleotide sequence. The J segment lost 6 bases and the V segment lost 1 base, leaving 3 bases of the junction unmatched. The CDR3 totals 16 residues. Germline values: CDR1 GITISATS, CDR2 ISYDGTV (reference sequence).

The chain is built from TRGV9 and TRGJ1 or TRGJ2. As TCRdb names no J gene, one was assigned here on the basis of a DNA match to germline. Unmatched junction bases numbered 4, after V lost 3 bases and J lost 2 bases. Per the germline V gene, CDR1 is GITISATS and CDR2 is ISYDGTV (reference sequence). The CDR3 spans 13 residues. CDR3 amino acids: CALWESDYYKKLF. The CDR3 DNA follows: TGTGCCTTGTGGGAGTCTGATTATTATAAGAAACTCTTT.

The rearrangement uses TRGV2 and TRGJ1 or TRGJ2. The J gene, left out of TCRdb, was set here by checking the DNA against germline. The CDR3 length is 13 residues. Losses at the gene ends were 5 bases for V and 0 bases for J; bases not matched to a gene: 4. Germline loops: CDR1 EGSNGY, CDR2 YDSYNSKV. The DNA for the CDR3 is TGTGCCACCTGGGCCTCGAATTATTATAAGAAACTCTTT. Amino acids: CATWASNYYKKLF.

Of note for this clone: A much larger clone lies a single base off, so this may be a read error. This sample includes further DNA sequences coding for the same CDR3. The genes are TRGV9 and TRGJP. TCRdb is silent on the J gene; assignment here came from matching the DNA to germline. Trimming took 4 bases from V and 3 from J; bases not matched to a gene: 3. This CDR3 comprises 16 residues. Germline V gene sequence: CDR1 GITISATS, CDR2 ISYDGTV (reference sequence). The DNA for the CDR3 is TGTGCCTTGTGGGAAACGCAAGAGTTGGGCAAAAAAATCAAGGTATTT. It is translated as CALWETQELGKKIKVF.

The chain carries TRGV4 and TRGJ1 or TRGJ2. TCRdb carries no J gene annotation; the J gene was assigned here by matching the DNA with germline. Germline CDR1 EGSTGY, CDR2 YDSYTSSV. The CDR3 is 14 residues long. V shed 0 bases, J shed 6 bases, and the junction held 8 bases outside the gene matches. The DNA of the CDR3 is TGTGCCACCTGGGATGGGCCTGGGGGTTATAAGAAACTCTTT. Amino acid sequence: CATWDGPGGYKKLF.

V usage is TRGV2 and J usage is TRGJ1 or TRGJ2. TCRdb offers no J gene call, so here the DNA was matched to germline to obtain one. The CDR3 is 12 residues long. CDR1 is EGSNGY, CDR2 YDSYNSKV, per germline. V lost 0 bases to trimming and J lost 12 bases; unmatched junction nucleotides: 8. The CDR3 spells CATWDGAPRKLF. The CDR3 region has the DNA TGTGCCACCTGGGACGGGGCCCCACGGAAACTCTTT.

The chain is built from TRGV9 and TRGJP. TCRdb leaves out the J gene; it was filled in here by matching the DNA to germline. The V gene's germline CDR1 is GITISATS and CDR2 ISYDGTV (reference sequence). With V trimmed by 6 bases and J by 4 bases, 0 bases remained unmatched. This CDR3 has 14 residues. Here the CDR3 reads CALWQELGKKIKVF. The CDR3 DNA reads TGTGCCTTGTGGCAAGAGTTGGGCAAAAAAATCAAGGTATTT.

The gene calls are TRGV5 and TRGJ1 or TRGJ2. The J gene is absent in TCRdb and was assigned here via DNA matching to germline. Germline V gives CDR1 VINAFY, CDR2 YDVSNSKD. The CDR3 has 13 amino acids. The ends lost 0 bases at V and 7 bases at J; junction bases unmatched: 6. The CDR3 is CATWDRLGYKKLF. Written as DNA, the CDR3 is TGTGCCACCTGGGACAGGCTCGGGTATAAGAAACTCTTT.

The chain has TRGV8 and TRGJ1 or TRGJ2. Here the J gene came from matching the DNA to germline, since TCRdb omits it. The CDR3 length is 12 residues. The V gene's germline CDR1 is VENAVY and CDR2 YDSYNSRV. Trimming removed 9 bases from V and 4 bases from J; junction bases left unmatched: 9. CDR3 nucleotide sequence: TGTGCCACCCGCGGTGGGTATTATAAGAAACTCTTT. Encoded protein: CATRGGYYKKLF.

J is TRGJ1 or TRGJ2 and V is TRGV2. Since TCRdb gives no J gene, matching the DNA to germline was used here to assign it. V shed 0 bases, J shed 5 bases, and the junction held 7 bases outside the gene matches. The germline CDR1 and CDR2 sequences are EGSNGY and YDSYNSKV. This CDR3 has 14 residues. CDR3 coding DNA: TGTGCCACCTGGGACGGGCCAGGAAATTATAAGAAACTCTTT. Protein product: CATWDGPGNYKKLF.

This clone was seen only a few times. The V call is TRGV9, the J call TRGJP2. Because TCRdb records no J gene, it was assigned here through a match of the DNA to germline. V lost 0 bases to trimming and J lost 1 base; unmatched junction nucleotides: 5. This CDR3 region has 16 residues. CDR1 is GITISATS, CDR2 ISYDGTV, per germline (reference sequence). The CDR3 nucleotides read TGTGCCTTGTGGGAGGTGCATTCTAGTAGTGATTGGATCAAGACGTTT. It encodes CALWEVHSSSDWIKTF.

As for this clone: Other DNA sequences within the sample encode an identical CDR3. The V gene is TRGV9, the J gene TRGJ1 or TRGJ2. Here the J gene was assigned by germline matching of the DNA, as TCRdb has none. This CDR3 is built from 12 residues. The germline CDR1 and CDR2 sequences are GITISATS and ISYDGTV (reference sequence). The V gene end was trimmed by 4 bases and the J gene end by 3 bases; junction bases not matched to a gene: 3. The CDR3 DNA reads TGTGCCTTGTGGGAAGTTTATTATAAGAAACTCTTT. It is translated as CALWEVYYKKLF.

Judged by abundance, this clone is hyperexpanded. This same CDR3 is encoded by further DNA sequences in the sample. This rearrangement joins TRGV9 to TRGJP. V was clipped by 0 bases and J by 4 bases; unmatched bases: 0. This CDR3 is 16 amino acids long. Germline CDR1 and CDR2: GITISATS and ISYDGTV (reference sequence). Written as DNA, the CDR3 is TGTGCCTTGTGGGAGGTGCAAGAGTTGGGCAAAAAAATCAAGGTATTT. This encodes CALWEVQELGKKIKVF.